In this sample, the clone carrying this T cell receptor beta chain turned up a few times. The target antigen is unknown. The data stem from a study of T cells in Graves' hyperthyroidism and ophthalmopathy. Study-wide results and caveats: The blood repertoire included most of the expanded thyroid clonotypes above 0.001.

Amplified TCR beta CDR3 regions derived from RNA transcripts. The study used the HTBI primer set for a first-round RT-PCR of the TCR CDR3. TCRdb redid the calling of the multiplex PCR reads with MiXCR, one entry per CDR3 protein. The sample lists approximately 620,000 distinct CDR3 sequences; 16% were seen once. This CDR3 is built from 13 residues. The germline V gene encodes CDR1 DFQATT and CDR2 SNEGSKA (reference sequence). V shed 4 bases and J shed 4 bases, with 10 bases lying between them. Sample: blood. The source of this sequence is a woman aged 40 to 50 with Graves' ophthalmopathy. The chain links TRBV20-1 to TRBJ2-2; D not resolved. CDR3 sequence reads: CSATDGSTGELFF. In DNA form, the CDR3 reads TGCAGTGCTACGGACGGCAGCACCGGGGAGCTGTTTTTT.